These T cell receptor beta chains were read from a single sample in a study of blood T cell repertoires in COVID-19. Sequenced by immunoSEQ multiplex PCR; TCRdb stores in-frame clones only, minus some. The table lists about 320,000 clones, 87% of them singletons. Material: PBMCs or T cells enriched from blood (not recorded which). Receptor source: a woman aged 25 to 45 who had recovered from COVID-19. Each CDR3 is given with its conserved first and last residue. Fields, in order: clone size, J gene, V gene, D gene, CDR3 protein, CDR3 DNA. D genes are given only for firm matches. Clone size is shown for a subset of rows, as once, few, many or a class of expanded clone.

clone_size: once
j_call: TRBJ2-3
v_call: TRBV5-4
d_call: NA
cdr3_aa: CASSWDWSADTQYF
cdr3_nt: TGTGCCAGCAGCTGGGACTGGTCCGCAGATACGCAGTATTTT

clone_size: NA
j_call: TRBJ2-3
v_call: TRBV7-3
d_call: TRBD2
cdr3_aa: CASSPGLGDTDTQYF
cdr3_nt: TGTGCCAGCAGCCCGGGACTAGGGGACACAGATACGCAGTATTTT

clone_size: NA
j_call: TRBJ2-2
v_call: TRBV4-1
d_call: NA
cdr3_aa: CASSTGTSNTGELFF
cdr3_nt: TGCGCCAGCAGCACCGGGACATCGAACACCGGGGAGCTGTTTTTT

clone_size: NA
j_call: TRBJ1-2
v_call: TRBV24-1
d_call: NA
cdr3_aa: CATSDLRVQGEGGYTF
cdr3_nt: TGTGCCACCAGTGATTTGCGGGTGCAGGGCGAAGGGGGCTACACCTTC

clone_size: NA
j_call: TRBJ2-7
v_call: TRBV4-1
d_call: NA
cdr3_aa: CASSQVAGSGYEQYF
cdr3_nt: TGCGCCAGCAGCCAAGTGGCGGGGTCTGGTTACGAGCAGTACTTC

clone_size: NA
j_call: TRBJ2-3
v_call: TRBV3-1/TRBV3-2
d_call: NA
cdr3_aa: CASTARLTSTDTQYF
cdr3_nt: TGTGCCAGCACCGCGCGCCTGACTAGCACAGATACGCAGTATTTT

clone_size: once
j_call: TRBJ2-7
v_call: TRBV5-6
d_call: NA
cdr3_aa: CASSPRGPSSYEQYF
cdr3_nt: TGTGCCAGCAGCCCCAGGGGCCCCTCGTCCTACGAGCAGTACTTC

clone_size: NA
j_call: TRBJ1-4
v_call: TRBV19
d_call: NA
cdr3_aa: CASRVLATNEKLFF
cdr3_nt: TGTGCCAGTAGGGTACTTGCAACTAATGAAAAACTGTTTTTT

clone_size: NA
j_call: TRBJ1-3
v_call: TRBV5-6
d_call: TRBD1
cdr3_aa: CASSLVGTASSGNTIYF
cdr3_nt: TGTGCCAGCAGCTTGGTTGGGACAGCCAGCTCTGGAAACACCATATATTTT

clone_size: NA
j_call: TRBJ1-3
v_call: TRBV7-8
d_call: TRBD1
cdr3_aa: CASSLAFGQGAKNTIYF
cdr3_nt: TGTGCCAGCAGCTTAGCGTTCGGACAGGGGGCGAAAAACACCATATATTTT

clone_size: NA
j_call: TRBJ1-2
v_call: TRBV15
d_call: NA
cdr3_aa: CATSRDLADYGYTF
cdr3_nt: TGTGCCACCAGCAGAGATTTGGCAGACTATGGCTACACCTTC

clone_size: NA
j_call: TRBJ1-2
v_call: TRBV2
d_call: NA
cdr3_aa: CASSTDNYGYTF
cdr3_nt: TGTGCCAGCAGTACAGACAACTATGGCTACACCTTC